This is a list of T cell receptor beta chains from one sample in a study of blood T cell repertoires in COVID-19. Produced via immunoSEQ multiplex PCR; TCRdb's table is partial and in-frame only. The sample lists 180,000 or so clones, approximately 85% occurring once. The material sequenced was peripheral blood. The receptors come from a human donor with active or convalescent COVID-19. The donor label of this sample is uncertain. The CDR3 runs from the conserved cysteine through the conserved F or W. The D gene is left open where the match is weak. Clone size appears in some rows only: once, few, many, or a class for an expanded clone.

D: .
size: .
J: TRBJ1-6
V: TRBV5-1
CDR3: CASSLGGTHGSPLHF
DNA: TGCGCCAGCAGCTTGGGAGGGACACATGGTTCACCCCTCCACTTT

D: .
size: .
J: TRBJ2-2
V: TRBV30
CDR3: CAWSVELDTGELFF
DNA: TGTGCCTGGAGTGTGGAGTTGGACACCGGGGAGCTGTTTTTT

D: .
size: .
J: TRBJ2-1
V: TRBV19
CDR3: CASSYSSRYNEQFF
DNA: TGTGCCAGTTCCTATAGCAGCAGATACAATGAGCAGTTCTTC

D: .
size: .
J: TRBJ2-5
V: TRBV12-3/TRBV12-4
CDR3: CASSLFGGPNF
DNA: TGTGCCAGCAGTTTGTTTGGGGGCCCCAACTTC

D: .
size: .
J: TRBJ2-6
V: TRBV5-1
CDR3: CASSKEGAYSGANVLTF
DNA: TGCGCCAGCAGCAAGGAGGGGGCTTACTCTGGGGCCAACGTCCTGACTTTC

D: TRBD2
size: .
J: TRBJ2-7
V: TRBV5-6
CDR3: CASSPTSGPPYEQYF
DNA: TGTGCCAGCAGCCCCACTAGCGGGCCGCCCTACGAGCAGTACTTC

D: TRBD2
size: .
J: TRBJ2-2
V: TRBV7-9
CDR3: CASSSNARSGGASGELFF
DNA: TGTGCCAGCAGCTCCAACGCCCGTAGCGGGGGGGCGTCGGGGGAGCTGTTTTTT

D: TRBD2
size: .
J: TRBJ2-2
V: TRBV28
CDR3: CASSLPPGLAITGELFF
DNA: TGTGCCAGCAGTTTACCCCCGGGACTAGCGATCACCGGGGAGCTGTTTTTT

D: TRBD2
size: .
J: TRBJ2-2
V: TRBV6-5
CDR3: CASTLIAGAIGELFF
DNA: TGTGCCAGCACCTTGATAGCGGGGGCGATCGGGGAGCTGTTTTTT

D: .
size: .
J: TRBJ1-2
V: TRBV6-5
CDR3: CVSEGGRPANYGYTF
DNA: TGTGTCTCGGAAGGAGGGAGACCCGCTAACTATGGCTACACCTTC

D: .
size: once
J: TRBJ1-2
V: TRBV5-1
CDR3: CASSLSVGGEYGYTF
DNA: TGCGCCAGCAGCTTGAGTGTTGGGGGGGAGTATGGCTACACCTTC